Below are 13 T cell receptor beta chains sequenced from a single sample in a study of patients and donors after allogeneic stem cell transplantation. MiXCR was run by TCRdb on the RT-PCR reads, yielding one entry per CDR3 protein. The sample consists of about 8,800 distinct CDR3 sequences, almost 4% of them appearing once. Input material: blood, either unsorted or a sorted T cell fraction (not recorded which). The receptors originated from a human donor who was either an allogeneic HSCT recipient or a stem cell or donor lymphocyte infusion donor (not recorded which). It is not recorded whose cells these are; they may come from a transplant donor.

This clonotype was counted many times. The V call is TRBV9, the J call TRBJ2-1; D is ambiguous. The germline V and J ends were trimmed by 0 bases and 4 bases, with 5 bases remaining between them. The germline CDR1 and CDR2 sequences are SGDLS and YYNGEE. The CDR3 runs to 13 residues. CDR3 in amino acids: CASSVAAYNEQFF. The DNA of the CDR3 is TGTGCCAGCAGCGTAGCTGCTTACAATGAGCAGTTCTTC. The variable domain in full, completed from reference TRBV9 and TRBJ2-1, reads DSGVTQTPKHLITATGQRVTLRCSPRSGDLSVYWYQQSLDQGLQFLIQYYNGEERAKGNILERFSAQQFPDLHSELNLSSLELGDSALYFCASSVAAYNEQFFGPGTRLTVL.

The table lists this clonotype with many counts. The chain carries TRBV5-8 and TRBJ1-2, with 7 bases identical to TRBD1. This CDR3 has 15 amino acids. V lost 5 bases, J lost 0 bases, and 7 bases stayed unmatched. Germline CDR1 and CDR2: SGHTS and YDEGEE. The CDR3 region has the DNA TGTGCCAGCAGTGTAACAGACAGGGCTAACTATGGCTACACCTTC. Translation: CASSVTDRANYGYTF.

The sample holds many counts of this clonotype. The chain has TRBV7-2 and TRBJ2-1; 9 bases align to TRBD2. Germline-derived CDR1 and CDR2 are SGHTA and FQGNSA. This CDR3 contains 15 residues. The ends lost 3 bases at V and 4 bases at J; junction bases unmatched: 4. CDR3: CASSLSSGSYNEQFF. CDR3 nucleotide sequence: TGTGCCAGCAGCTTGAGTAGCGGGAGTTACAATGAGCAGTTCTTC.

Relative to its sample, this clonotype is medium-sized. V gene TRBV4-3 combines with J gene TRBJ1-2, with a tentative D call TRBD1 (6 bases). Germline lookup yields CDR1 LGHNA and CDR2 YSLEER. The V and J ends lost 8 bases and 0 bases respectively, with 16 bases between them. CDR3 length: 15 amino acids. This CDR3 reads CASRQEERANYGYTF. Here the CDR3 DNA reads TGCGCCAGCCGACAGGAGGAGCGGGCTAACTATGGCTACACCTTC.

By frequency in the sample, this clonotype is medium-sized. The chain combines TRBV12-3 or TRBV12-4 with TRBJ1-1, with D maybe TRBD1 (5 bases). This CDR3 region has 14 residues. Trimming left V 1 base short and J 5 bases short, with 11 bases between. The CDR3 sequence: CASSLEAGRTEAFF. The CDR3 DNA follows: TGTGCCAGCAGTTTAGAGGCAGGGCGTACTGAAGCTTTCTTT.

This clonotype was seen repeatedly, ten times or more. CDR3 sequence: CASSLDRLSNQPQHF. CDR3 bases: TGTGCCAGCAGCTTAGACAGGCTTTCTAATCAGCCCCAGCATTTT. The chain combines TRBV7-8 with TRBJ1-5; tentative D call: TRBD1 (5 bases). The CDR3 length is 15 residues. The V end lost 1 base, the J end lost 4 bases, and 11 bases lay between the germline ends. The germline V gene encodes CDR1 SGHVS and CDR2 FQNEAQ.

In its sample, this clonotype was seen many times. The CDR3 nucleotides are TGTGCCAGCAGCGCCACCCCGGAGGCTAATGAAAAACTGTTTTTT. Its translation: CASSATPEANEKLFF. The chain carries TRBV9 and TRBJ1-4, with no clear D. From germline, CDR1 is SGDLS and CDR2 YYNGEE. The CDR3 sequence is 15 residues long. V was cut by 3 bases and J by 3 bases, with 12 bases left in between.

This clonotype was found many times. The CDR3 spells CASSLGWTPQETQYF. The CDR3 DNA is TGCGCCAGCAGCTTGGGTTGGACGCCGCAAGAGACCCAGTACTTC. The gene calls are TRBV5-1 and TRBJ2-5; D remains ambiguous. CDR1 is SGHRS and CDR2 is YFSETQ in the germline V gene. This CDR3 spans 15 amino acids. V shed 0 bases and J shed 2 bases, with 11 bases lying between them.

On this clonotype: One base away lies a much larger clone, so this may be a sequencing read error. Since the CDR3 does not end with the conserved phenylalanine or tryptophan, this likely comes from a read error. This chain connects TRBV7-9 to TRBJ2-1; 9 bases are a match to TRBD2. V trimming: 4 bases; J trimming: 4 bases; junction bases outside the gene matches: 5. The CDR3 is made up of 15 amino acids. Germline V gene sequence: CDR1 SEHNR, CDR2 FQNEAQ (reference sequence). CDR3 sequence reads: CASSYLAGLYNEQFI. In DNA form, the CDR3 reads TGTGCCAGCAGCTACCTAGCGGGACTTTACAATGAGCAGTTCATC.

This clonotype is medium-sized by share. V and J are TRBV29-1 and TRBJ1-2; D not resolved. Germline values: CDR1 SQVTM, CDR2 ANQGSEA. V was pared by 0 bases and J by 4 bases, with 18 bases between. The CDR3 extends over 16 amino acids. The CDR3 is CSVEEASDFTPYGYTF. CDR3 DNA: TGCAGCGTTGAAGAGGCGTCGGACTTTACCCCCTATGGCTACACCTTC.

This clonotype has more than one count but fewer than ten. This chain uses TRBV2 with TRBJ2-7, with TRBD1 matching over 9 bases. Germline V gene sequence: CDR1 SNHLY, CDR2 FYNNEI. With V trimmed by 8 bases and J by 6 bases, 11 bases remained unmatched. There are 14 residues in the CDR3. The CDR3 region has the DNA TGTGCCAGCGGCACAGGGACAGGGACCCGCGAGCAGTACTTC. Its translation is CASGTGTGTREQYF.

This clonotype was detected many times. The V gene is TRBV6-2 or TRBV6-3, the J gene TRBJ1-2; D call uncertain. CDR1 is MNHEY and CDR2 is SVGEGT in the germline V gene. There are 12 residues in the CDR3. Trimming cost V 5 bases and J 4 bases, with 8 bases left between them. The CDR3 here is CASSQPRYGYTF. In nucleotides, the CDR3 is TGTGCCAGCAGTCAGCCCCGCTATGGCTACACCTTC.

This clonotype came up many times. In DNA form, the CDR3 reads TGTGCCATCAGGGCCGGGACAGGGGGCCGAGAGACCCAGTACTTC. Protein: CAIRAGTGGRETQYF. The chain carries TRBV10-3 and TRBJ2-5; 12 bases agree with TRBD1. The ends lost 6 bases at V and 4 bases at J; junction bases unmatched: 6. The germline gives CDR1 ENHRY, CDR2 SYGVKD. This CDR3 spans 15 amino acids.